Below are 22 T cell receptor beta chains sequenced from a single sample in a study of T-cell memory formation after mild COVID-19. Each CDR3 protein is one row after TCRdb ran MiXCR on the 5' RACE reads. The sample shows around 510,000 distinct CDR3 sequences, about a fifth of them seen only once. Sequencing was performed on PBMCs or a T cell subset sorted from them (not recorded which). These receptors came from an adult woman who had mild COVID-19 (a few samples of this study predate the infection). Cell type and time point are not known.

The V call is TRBV10-3, the J call TRBJ1-3; tentative D call: TRBD1 (6 bases). Germline-derived CDR1 and CDR2 are ENHRY and SYGVKD. V lost 6 bases and J 0 bases, leaving 6 bases between the germline ends. The CDR3 runs 13 residues. The CDR3 DNA follows: TGTGCCATCAGGGGACACTCTGGAAACACCATATATTTT. Protein: CAIRGHSGNTIYF.

V is TRBV28 and J is TRBJ2-5; 10 bases agree with TRBD2. The CDR3 runs to 18 residues. Trimming cost V 5 bases and J 5 bases; bases outside gene matches: 17. Germline V CDR1 and CDR2: MDHEN, SYDVKM. The CDR3 DNA sequence: TGTGCCAGCAGTGAAACGTGGGCTAGCGGGAGTTTTCGGGAGACCCAGTACTTC. Translation gives CASSETWASGSFRETQYF. Full variable domain (outside the CDR3, taken from reference TRBV28 and TRBJ2-5): DVKVTQSSRYLVKRTGEKVFLECVQDMDHENMFWYRQDPGLGLRLIYFSYDVKMKEKGDIPEGYSVSREKKERFSLILESASTNQTSMYLCASSETWASGSFRETQYFGPGTRLLVL.

The gene calls are TRBV19 and TRBJ1-5, with D perhaps matching TRBD1 (6 bases). Germline V gives CDR1 LNHDA, CDR2 SQIVND (reference sequence). This CDR3 contains 17 residues. Trimming removed 4 bases at V and 4 bases at J, with 20 bases between. The CDR3 protein is CASSRGGFGRLNQPQHF. In nucleotides, the CDR3 is TGTGCCAGTAGTAGGGGGGGCTTCGGGCGGCTGAATCAGCCCCAGCATTTT.

This clonotype was seen a handful of times. V and J are TRBV6-5 and TRBJ2-7; a possible D gene is TRBD1 (5 bases). CDR3 length equals 13 residues. Trimming took off 7 bases at V and 7 bases at J, with 17 bases between the two ends. Germline V gives CDR1 MNHEY, CDR2 SVGAGI. DNA for the CDR3: TGTGCCAGCACCCAGGGAAGTCTGGGGGAGCAGTACTTC. Residues: CASTQGSLGEQYF.

V usage is TRBV19 and J usage is TRBJ1-2, with D possibly matching TRBD1 (6 bases). Trimming took off 5 bases at V and 14 bases at J, with 21 bases between the two ends. Germline CDR1 reads LNHDA; CDR2 reads SQIVND (reference sequence). The CDR3 covers 13 residues. As DNA, the CDR3 is TGTGCCAGTAGTCCGGGACATCCGCGGCTTTGTACCTTC. It encodes CASSPGHPRLCTF.

The chain carries TRBV5-1 and TRBJ2-7, with D perhaps being TRBD1 or TRBD2 (5 bases each). V shed 2 bases and J shed 6 bases, with 12 bases lying between them. Germline V CDR1 and CDR2: SGHRS, YFSETQ. This CDR3 region has 13 residues. The CDR3 bases are TGCGCCAGCAGCTTATTTTGGGGGAGCGAGCAGTACTTC. Its protein is CASSLFWGSEQYF. Drawing the rest from reference TRBV5-1 and TRBJ2-7, the complete variable domain is KAGVTQTPRYLIKTRGQQVTLSCSPISGHRSVSWYQQTPGQGLQFLFEYFSETQRNKGNFPGRFSGRQFSNSRSEMNVSTLELGDSALYLCASSLFWGSEQYFGPGTRLTVT.

This clonotype was recorded a few times. This rearrangement joins TRBV12-3 or TRBV12-4 to TRBJ2-7; 7 bases align to TRBD1. The CDR3 spans 15 residues. With 4 bases clipped from V and 3 bases from J, the junction kept 9 bases outside the gene matches. The CDR3 coding sequence is TGTGCCAGCAGTTCCAGGGGGTCAGGGGGCTACGAGCAGTACTTC. This sequence encodes CASSSRGSGGYEQYF.

V is TRBV6-5 and J is TRBJ2-5; D unresolved. The CDR3 sequence is 15 residues long. V was cut by 0 bases and J by 4 bases, with 12 bases left in between. The germline V gene encodes CDR1 MNHEY and CDR2 SVGAGI. The CDR3 reads CASSYSAGSGETQYF. CDR3 in DNA: TGTGCCAGCAGTTACTCGGCCGGGTCGGGAGAGACCCAGTACTTC.

In this sample, this clonotype turned up a few times. The chain combines TRBV24-1 with TRBJ1-2; D is unresolved. The CDR3 extends over 11 amino acids. The V end was cut by 4 bases, the J end by 5 bases, with 4 bases between. Germline V gene data show CDR1 as KGHDR and CDR2 as SFDVKD. The CDR3 coding sequence is TGTGCCACCAGTGAGGGTTATGGCTACACCTTC. Residues: CATSEGYGYTF.

This clonotype was detected a few times. The chain employs TRBV3-1 and TRBJ2-7, with D perhaps TRBD2 (6 bases). The length of the CDR3 is 12 residues. CDR1 and CDR2 (germline): LGHDT, YNNKEL (reference sequence). The V and J ends lost 3 bases and 7 bases respectively, with 10 bases between them. The CDR3 spells CASSQVRGEQYF. DNA for the CDR3: TGTGCCAGCAGCCAGGTTCGGGGGGAGCAGTACTTC.

This clonotype was counted between two and nine times. Written as DNA, the CDR3 is TGTGCCAGCTCACTTGAAAACATCTCTAATGAAAAACTGTTTTTT. Translated: CASSLENISNEKLFF. V and J are TRBV18 and TRBJ1-4, with D hard to call. The germline V and J ends were trimmed by 4 bases and 3 bases, with 12 bases remaining between them. The CDR3 has 15 residues. Germline CDR1 is KGHSH and CDR2 is LQKENI.

This clonotype was counted between two and nine times. The J gene is TRBJ2-2, the V gene TRBV9; 8 bases fit TRBD2. Germline-derived CDR1 and CDR2 are SGDLS and YYNGEE. The CDR3 covers 16 residues. V trimming: 3 bases; J trimming: 9 bases; junction bases outside the gene matches: 13. CDR3 nucleotide sequence: TGTGCCAGCAGCGCTGGGGCTAGCGGGTACCCTCGGGAGCTGTTTTTT. Protein: CASSAGASGYPRELFF. Drawing the rest from reference TRBV9 and TRBJ2-2, the complete variable domain is DSGVTQTPKHLITATGQRVTLRCSPRSGDLSVYWYQQSLDQGLQFLIQYYNGEERAKGNILERFSAQQFPDLHSELNLSSLELGDSALYFCASSAGASGYPRELFFGEGSRLTVL.

The chain carries TRBV3-1 and TRBJ2-7; TRBD1 might be the D (5 bases). Deletions cut 6 bases from V and 0 bases from J, with 12 bases between. The CDR3 is 14 residues long. Germline V gives CDR1 LGHDT, CDR2 YNNKEL (reference sequence). CDR3 nucleotide sequence: TGTGCCAGCAGTCAGAGACAGTTCTCCTACGAGCAGTACTTC. Protein product: CASSQRQFSYEQYF.

CDR3 amino acids: CASSDLNYGYTF. The DNA of the CDR3 is TGTGCCAGCTCAGACCTTAACTATGGCTACACCTTC. This chain uses TRBV18 with TRBJ1-2; D ambiguous. The CDR3 spans 12 residues. CDR1 is KGHSH, CDR2 LQKENI, per germline. Trimming removed 5 bases at V and 1 base at J, with 5 bases between.

V is TRBV20-1 and J is TRBJ1-5; no firm D call. The germline gives CDR1 DFQATT, CDR2 SNEGSKA (reference sequence). This CDR3 has 15 amino acids. The V end was cut by 0 bases, the J end by 4 bases, with 13 bases between. CDR3 DNA: TGCAGTGCTAGAGATTCCAATTTGGGAAATCAGCCCCAGCATTTT. This gives the protein CSARDSNLGNQPQHF.

The chain carries TRBV15 and TRBJ2-4, with 11 bases that match TRBD1. The V segment lost 1 base and the J segment 7 bases; nucleotides outside the gene matches: 3. This CDR3 comprises 15 residues. The germline V gene encodes CDR1 LNHNV and CDR2 YYDKDF (reference sequence). The CDR3 loop is CATSRGGTGGNIQYF. The CDR3 DNA reads as TGTGCCACCAGCAGAGGTGGGACAGGGGGTAACATTCAGTACTTC.

V usage is TRBV5-4 and J usage is TRBJ2-1; 7 nucleotides match TRBD1. With 4 bases clipped from V and 2 bases from J, the junction kept 6 bases outside the gene matches. Per germline, CDR1 SGHNT and CDR2 YYREEE (reference sequence). The length of the CDR3 is 15 residues. CDR3 in DNA: TGTGCCAGCAGCCCAGGGACAGACCCCTACAATGAGCAGTTCTTC. It is translated as CASSPGTDPYNEQFF. Looking up the rest from reference TRBV5-4 and TRBJ2-1 gives the full variable domain: ETGVTQSPTHLIKTRGQQVTLRCSSQSGHNTVSWYQQALGQGPQFIFQYYREEENGRGNFPPRFSGLQFPNYSSELNVNALELDDSALYLCASSPGTDPYNEQFFGPGTRLTVL.

This clonotype has more than one count but fewer than ten. V usage is TRBV3-1 and J usage is TRBJ2-3; D not certain. This CDR3 spans 12 amino acids. In germline, CDR1 is LGHDT, CDR2 YNNKEL (reference sequence). Trimming shortened V by 4 bases and J by 8 bases, and 10 bases separated the two germline ends. The CDR3 sequence is CASSLRKGTQYF. CDR3 DNA sequence: TGTGCCAGCAGCCTGCGCAAAGGTACGCAGTATTTT.

The chain recombines TRBV7-9 with TRBJ2-5, with TRBD2 matching 9 bases. V lost 5 bases and J lost 2; bases outside the gene matches: 9. Germline V gene sequence: CDR1 SEHNR, CDR2 FQNEAQ (reference sequence). This CDR3 is 16 amino acids long. The CDR3 sequence is CASSPRLAGPQETQYF. The CDR3 region has the DNA TGTGCCAGCAGCCCCCGGCTAGCGGGGCCACAAGAGACCCAGTACTTC.

The rearrangement links TRBV2 to TRBJ2-7, with D possibly being TRBD1 or TRBD2 (6 bases each). Trimming took off 4 bases at V and 2 bases at J, with 15 bases between the two ends. Germline lookup yields CDR1 SNHLY and CDR2 FYNNEI. There are 15 residues in the CDR3. Here the CDR3 reads CASSAKGGVPYEQYF. The DNA of the CDR3 is TGTGCCAGCAGTGCCAAGGGGGGTGTACCCTACGAGCAGTACTTC.

This rearrangement joins TRBV28 to TRBJ2-7; the D gene could be TRBD1 or TRBD2 (5 bases each). CDR1 is MDHEN, CDR2 SYDVKM, per germline. The CDR3 runs to 15 residues. Trimming left V 6 bases short and J 4 bases short, with 19 bases between. The chain's CDR3 is CASSPVTGWGYEQYF. DNA of the CDR3: TGTGCCAGCAGCCCGGTAACGGGGTGGGGGTACGAGCAGTACTTC.

V is TRBV2 and J is TRBJ2-4; the D is unclear. CDR3 length: 14 amino acids. Per the germline V gene, CDR1 is SNHLY and CDR2 is FYNNEI. Trimming stripped 1 base from V and 4 bases from J, with 8 bases between. The CDR3 reads CASSEEFWKNIQYF. CDR3 in DNA: TGTGCCAGCAGTGAAGAGTTTTGGAAAAACATTCAGTACTTC.